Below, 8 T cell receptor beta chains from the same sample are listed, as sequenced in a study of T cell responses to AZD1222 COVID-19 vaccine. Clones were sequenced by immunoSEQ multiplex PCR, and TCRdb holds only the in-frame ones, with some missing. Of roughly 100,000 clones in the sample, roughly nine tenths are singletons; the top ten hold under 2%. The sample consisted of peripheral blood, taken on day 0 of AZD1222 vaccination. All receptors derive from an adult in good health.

CDR3 in amino acids: CASSWAGNTEAFF. CDR3 nucleotides: TGTGCCAGTAGCTGGGCCGGCAACACTGAAGCTTTCTTT. The V gene is TRBV19, the J gene TRBJ1-1; D remains unclear. The germline V and J ends were trimmed by 6 bases and 2 bases, with 10 bases remaining between them. The germline V gene has CDR1 LNHDA and CDR2 SQIVND (reference sequence). The CDR3 has 13 amino acids.

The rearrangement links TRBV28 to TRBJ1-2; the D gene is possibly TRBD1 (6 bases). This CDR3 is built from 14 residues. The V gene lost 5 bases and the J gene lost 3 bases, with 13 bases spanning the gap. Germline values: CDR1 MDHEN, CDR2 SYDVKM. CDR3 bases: TGTGCCAGCAGTCAATTGACAGGCTACTATGGCTACACCTTC. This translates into CASSQLTGYYGYTF.

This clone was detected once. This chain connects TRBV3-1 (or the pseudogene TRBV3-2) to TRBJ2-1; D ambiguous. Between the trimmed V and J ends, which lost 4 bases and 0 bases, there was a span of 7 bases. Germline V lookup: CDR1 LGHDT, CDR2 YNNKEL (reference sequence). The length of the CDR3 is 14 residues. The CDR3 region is CASSPVTSYNEQFF. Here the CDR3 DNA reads TGTGCCAGCAGCCCAGTAACCTCCTACAATGAGCAGTTCTTC.

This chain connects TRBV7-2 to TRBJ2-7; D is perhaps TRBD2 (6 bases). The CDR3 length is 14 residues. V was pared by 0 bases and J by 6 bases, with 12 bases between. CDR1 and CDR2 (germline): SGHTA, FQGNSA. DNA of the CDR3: TGTGCCAGCAGCTTAGCGGGGAGCGGGTTCGAGCAGTACTTC. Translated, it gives CASSLAGSGFEQYF.

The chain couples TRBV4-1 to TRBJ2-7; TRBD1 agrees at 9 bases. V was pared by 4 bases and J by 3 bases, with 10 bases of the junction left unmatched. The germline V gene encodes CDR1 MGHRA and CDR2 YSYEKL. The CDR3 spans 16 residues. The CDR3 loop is CASSPGAPDRGYEQYF. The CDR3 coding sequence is TGCGCCAGCAGCCCAGGAGCCCCGGACAGGGGCTACGAGCAGTACTTC.

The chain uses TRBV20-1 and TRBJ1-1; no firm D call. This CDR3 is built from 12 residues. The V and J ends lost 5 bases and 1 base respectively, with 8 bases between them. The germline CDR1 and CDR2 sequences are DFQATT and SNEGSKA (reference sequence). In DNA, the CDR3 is TGCAGTGCTCGTGGTCCGAACACTGAAGCTTTCTTT. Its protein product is CSARGPNTEAFF.

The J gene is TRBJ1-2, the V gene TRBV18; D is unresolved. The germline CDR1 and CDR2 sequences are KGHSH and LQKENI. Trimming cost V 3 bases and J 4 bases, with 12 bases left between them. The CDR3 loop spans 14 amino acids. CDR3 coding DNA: TGTGCCAGCTCACCTGGGAAGGGAGCCTATGGCTACACCTTC. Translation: CASSPGKGAYGYTF.

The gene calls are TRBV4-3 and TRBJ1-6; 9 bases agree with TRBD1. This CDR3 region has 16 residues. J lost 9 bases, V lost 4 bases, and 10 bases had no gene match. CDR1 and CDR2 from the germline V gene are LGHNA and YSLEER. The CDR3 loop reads CASSPEPGQGGSPLHF. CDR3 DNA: TGCGCCAGCAGCCCGGAACCGGGACAGGGAGGTTCACCCCTCCACTTT.